These 11 T cell receptor beta chains share one sample of origin, sequenced in a study of identical twins. TCRdb re-analysed the 5' RACE reads in MiXCR, keeping a single row per CDR3 protein. The top ten clones hold less than 0.35% of a sample with approximately 1.8 million distinct CDR3 sequences, around 29% of them seen once. Sample: cord blood. Source of these receptors: a newborn girl in good health.

The rearrangement joins TRBV28 to TRBJ1-4; D is undetermined. V shed 1 base and J shed 8 bases, with 5 bases lying between them. The V gene's germline CDR1 is MDHEN and CDR2 SYDVKM. The CDR3 has 12 amino acids. The CDR3 nucleotides are TGTGCCAGCAGTTTATTGAGGGAAAAACTGTTTTTT. This encodes CASSLLREKLFF.

The gene calls are TRBV20-1 and TRBJ2-7, with a tentative D call TRBD1 (6 bases). The end of the DNA fits TRBJ2-5 better, so the J call may be wrong. The germline V gene has CDR1 DFQATT and CDR2 SNEGSKA (reference sequence). This CDR3 comprises 17 residues. The CDR3 sequence is CSARVLGGALHGETQYF. CDR3 in DNA: TGCAGTGCTAGAGTTCTTGGGGGCGCGCTTCATGGAGAGACCCAGTACTTC.

The V gene is TRBV3-1, the J gene TRBJ1-2, with a weak D call TRBD1 (6 bases). The CDR3 is 15 amino acids. Germline CDR1 LGHDT, CDR2 YNNKEL (reference sequence). Trimming shortened V by 2 bases and J by 3 bases, and 13 bases separated the two germline ends. Here the CDR3 reads CASSQPKQGHYGYTF. The CDR3 nucleotides are TGTGCCAGCAGCCAACCTAAACAGGGCCACTATGGCTACACCTTC.

This clonotype was recorded only once. A read error may account for a junction end that differs from germline. The rearrangement uses TRBV4-2 and TRBJ2-7; 12 bases align to TRBD2. CDR3 size: 18 residues. Germline V CDR1 and CDR2: LGHNA, YNFKEQ. The CDR3 loop is CAGSQGGLAGPRSCEQYF. The DNA for the CDR3 is TGTGCCGGCAGCCAAGGAGGACTAGCGGGACCACGATCCTGCGAGCAGTACTTC.

This clonotype was observed a handful of times. This sequence joins TRBV12-5 and TRBJ1-2; 10 nucleotides match TRBD1. Germline V gene data show CDR1 as LGHNT and CDR2 as FRNRAP. V lost 2 bases, J lost 10 bases, and 13 bases stayed unmatched. The CDR3 runs 16 residues. The CDR3 is CASGLSTLRDRGDYTF. In DNA, the CDR3 is TGTGCTAGTGGTTTGTCTACGCTTCGGGACAGGGGAGACTACACCTTC.

This clonotype was detected only a few times. V and J are TRBV6-1 and TRBJ2-5; tentative D call: TRBD1 (5 bases). The CDR3 totals 13 residues. V lost 0 bases, J lost 5 bases, and 7 bases lay in between. Germline CDR1 MNHNS, CDR2 SASEGT. The CDR3 loop is CASSEANRETQYF. Written as DNA, the CDR3 is TGTGCCAGCAGTGAAGCCAACAGGGAGACCCAGTACTTC.

The chain recombines TRBV6-6 with TRBJ1-1, with a weak D call TRBD1 (5 bases). This CDR3 is built from 12 residues. Per germline, CDR1 MNHNY and CDR2 SVGAGI (reference sequence). Trimming left V 8 bases short and J 7 bases short, with 14 bases between. The CDR3 loop reads CASLYGTLEAFF. CDR3 nucleotide sequence: TGTGCCAGCCTTTATGGGACTCTTGAAGCTTTCTTT.

This clonotype came up a few times. The chain has TRBV7-2 and TRBJ1-4, with D possibly being TRBD1 (6 bases). The CDR3 covers 13 residues. V lost 5 bases to trimming and J lost 4 bases, with 8 bases between them. In germline, CDR1 is SGHTA, CDR2 FQGNSA. The CDR3 loop reads CASSPRGNEKLFF. As DNA, the CDR3 is TGTGCCAGCAGCCCCAGGGGTAATGAAAAACTGTTTTTT.

A note on this clonotype: One end of the junction fails to match germline, which may point to a read error. This chain links TRBV13 with TRBJ2-1; D may be TRBD2 (5 bases). There are 15 residues in the CDR3. Germline loops: CDR1 PRHDT, CDR2 FYEKMQ (reference sequence). Here the CDR3 DNA reads TGTACCAGCAGCTTAGAGGGTAGTGGGGTGGATGAGCAGTTCTTC. The encoded protein is CTSSLEGSGVDEQFF.

The chain recombines TRBV29-1 with TRBJ1-1; weak D call: TRBD1 (6 bases). This CDR3 is 14 amino acids long. The V and J ends lost 4 bases and 11 bases respectively, with 23 bases between them. Germline V CDR1 and CDR2: SQVTM, ANQGSEA. DNA of the CDR3: TGCAGCGTTGGGGGGCGGCAGGGAATAGATCTCGCTTTCTTT. This sequence encodes CSVGGRQGIDLAFF. The entire variable domain, with the rest obtained from reference TRBV29-1 and TRBJ1-1, is as follows: SAVISQKPSRDICQRGTSLTIQCQVDSQVTMMFWYRQQPGQSLTLIATANQGSEATYESGFVIDKFPISRPNLTFSTLTVSNMSPEDSSIYLCSVGGRQGIDLAFFGQGTRLTVV.

The J gene is TRBJ2-7, the V gene TRBV5-1; D unclear. V was clipped by 4 bases and J by 2 bases, with 16 bases between them. This CDR3 contains 15 residues. Germline CDR1 SGHRS, CDR2 YFSETQ. The chain's CDR3 is CASSKELSGAYEQYF. The CDR3 DNA reads TGCGCCAGCAGCAAGGAATTGTCCGGCGCCTACGAGCAGTACTTC.